The rows below give T cell receptor beta chains drawn from one sample of a study of T cell responses to AZD1222 COVID-19 vaccine. Produced via immunoSEQ multiplex PCR; TCRdb's table is partial and in-frame only. The sample carries about 140,000 clones, 80% to 95% recorded once. Sequenced material: peripheral blood, taken on day 0 of AZD1222 vaccination. The receptors come from an adult in good health. The CDR3 runs from the conserved cysteine through the conserved F or W. The order of the fields is CDR3 protein, CDR3 DNA, D gene, V gene, J gene, clone size. The D gene is left open where the match is weak. Expanded clones get a size class; other rows say once, few or many, or leave the size out.

CDR3: CASSRPGAYEQYF; DNA: TGTGCCAGCAGTCGGCCCGGGGCCTACGAGCAGTACTTC; D: -; V: TRBV28; J: TRBJ2-7; size: -
CDR3: CASSFASSEQYF; DNA: TGCGCCAGCAGCTTTGCTAGTAGCGAGCAGTACTTC; D: -; V: TRBV5-1; J: TRBJ2-7; size: -
CDR3: CASRIHWSSYNSPLHF; DNA: TGTGCCAGCAGGATTCATTGGAGCTCCTATAATTCACCCCTCCACTTT; D: -; V: TRBV11-2; J: TRBJ1-6; size: -
CDR3: CASSLEGVGEQFF; DNA: TGCGCCAGCAGCTTGGAAGGAGTTGGTGAGCAGTTCTTC; D: -; V: TRBV5-1; J: TRBJ2-1; size: -
CDR3: CATSRDLGGLDGDTQYF; DNA: TGTGCCACCAGCAGAGATCTCGGGGGCCTTGATGGAGATACGCAGTATTTT; D: -; V: TRBV15; J: TRBJ2-3; size: many
CDR3: CATKSNTEAFF; DNA: TGTGCCACCAAGTCAAACACTGAAGCTTTCTTT; D: -; V: TRBV24-1; J: TRBJ1-1; size: -
CDR3: CASNDSGYTF; DNA: TGTGCCAGCAATGACTCCGGCTACACCTTC; D: -; V: TRBV6-5; J: TRBJ1-2; size: once
CDR3: CASKGDLSGNTIYF; DNA: TGTGCCAGCAAGGGAGACCTCTCTGGAAACACCATATATTTT; D: -; V: TRBV9; J: TRBJ1-3; size: -
CDR3: CASSTQDRVWATNEKLFF; DNA: TGTGCCAGTAGTACCCAGGACAGGGTCTGGGCAACTAATGAAAAACTGTTTTTT; D: TRBD1; V: TRBV19; J: TRBJ1-4; size: -
CDR3: CASSLDGGSSYEQYF; DNA: TGTGCCAGCAGCTTAGACGGGGGGAGCTCCTACGAGCAGTACTTC; D: TRBD2; V: TRBV7-9; J: TRBJ2-7; size: -
CDR3: CASSPGGAGNTIYF; DNA: TGCGCCAGCAGCCCTGGAGGGGCTGGAAACACCATATATTTT; D: -; V: TRBV5-1; J: TRBJ1-3; size: few
CDR3: CAISEGRDTQYF; DNA: TGTGCCATCAGTGAGGGACGGGATACGCAGTATTTT; D: -; V: TRBV10-3; J: TRBJ2-3; size: -
CDR3: CASSPSGTSPYNEQFF; DNA: TGTGCCAGCAGCCCCTCCGGGACTAGCCCTTATAATGAGCAGTTCTTC; D: TRBD2; V: TRBV7-3; J: TRBJ2-1; size: -
CDR3: CASSQGSREAFF; DNA: TGTGCCAGCTCGCAGGGGTCCCGAGAAGCTTTCTTT; D: -; V: TRBV18; J: TRBJ1-1; size: -
CDR3: CASSSGLAGTDTQYF; DNA: TGTGCCAGCAGCTCAGGACTAGCGGGCACAGATACGCAGTATTTT; D: TRBD2; V: TRBV9; J: TRBJ2-3; size: -
CDR3: CASGPRGDSNQPQHF; DNA: TGTGCCAGCGGGCCGAGGGGTGATAGCAATCAGCCCCAGCATTTT; D: -; V: TRBV28; J: TRBJ1-5; size: -
CDR3: CASSSGDRGGSPLHF; DNA: TGTGCCAGCAGCTCAGGGGACAGGGGGGGTTCACCCCTCCACTTT; D: -; V: TRBV21-1; J: TRBJ1-6; size: -
CDR3: CASSLRARPGTSGYEQYF; DNA: TGTGCCAGCAGCTTAAGAGCTAGACCCGGGACTAGCGGGTACGAGCAGTACTTC; D: TRBD2; V: TRBV7-8; J: TRBJ2-7; size: -
CDR3: CASSQEGQGIFQPQHF; DNA: TGTGCCAGCAGCCAAGAGGGTCAGGGTATATTTCAGCCCCAGCATTTT; D: -; V: TRBV4-2; J: TRBJ1-5; size: -
CDR3: CASSLLANTEAFF; DNA: TGCGCCAGCAGCTTGCTGGCGAACACTGAAGCTTTCTTT; D: -; V: TRBV5-1; J: TRBJ1-1; size: -
CDR3: CASSTHRTSGYQETQYF; DNA: TGTGCCAGCAGTACCCATCGGACTAGCGGATACCAAGAGACCCAGTACTTC; D: TRBD2; V: TRBV28; J: TRBJ2-5; size: once
CDR3: CASSVRDTGELFF; DNA: TGTGCCAGCAGTGTAAGGGACACCGGGGAGCTGTTTTTT; D: -; V: TRBV25-1; J: TRBJ2-2; size: -